This T cell receptor (beta chain) was identified during a study of CD8+ T cells in alopecia areata. Findings of the study overall: Against the mouse data, patients shared TCRs less clearly, possibly for HLA reasons. Across lesional scalp, and particularly alopecia totalis/universalis, clonality surpassed that of normal scalp.

Remarks on this clone: As yet, its antigen is unknown.

Isolated RNA was reverse transcribed into cDNA used as the sequencing template. Here immunoSEQ multiplex PCR was the method, and the copy in TCRdb shows in-frame clones only, minus some. The sample holds about 12,000 clones, about 56% seen once. Alopecia areata patients provided lesional scalp punch biopsies and peripheral blood. The junction had 5 bases not matched to a gene; V was cut back by 6 bases and J by 5 bases. CDR1 and CDR2 (germline): SNHLY, FYNNEI. This CDR3 comprises 13 residues. The genes are TRBV2 and TRBJ1-1; 8 bases match TRBD1. This TCR was sampled from a human donor with alopecia areata. Sequences were obtained from skin. The CDR3 bases are TGTGCCAGCAGGTTACAGGGGGGGACTGAAGCTTTCTTT. Protein sequence: CASRLQGGTEAFF.